The subject of this entry is one T cell receptor (beta chain). Antigen unknown. The sample belongs to a study of shared clonotypes between healthy human individuals. Across the whole study: CD4 naive and memory got three plates each, CD8 naive two, CD8 memory one.

It was at deep level that the assay was run. Libraries were prepared by immunoSEQ multiplex PCR; TCRdb keeps only in-frame clonotypes and omits some of them. The data show a few hundred thousand clones, around 95% seen once. Study observations and caveats: Clonotypes shared by all four sorted-subset donors had higher generation probabilities than non-shared clonotypes. Larger estimated richness was generally seen in naive subsets than in memory subsets.

The CDR3 has 15 amino acids. Germline CDR1 is SGHDT and CDR2 is YYEEEE. With 4 bases clipped from V and 8 bases from J, the junction kept 11 bases outside the gene matches. Naive CD8 cells, CD45RO-negative and positively selected for CCR7, excluded terminally differentiated effector memory CD45RA+ cells. Input material: naive CD8+ T cells sorted from blood. The sequence was collected from a woman aged 30 to 39 in good health. The chain has TRBV5-6 and TRBJ2-1; TRBD1 matches 8 bases. CDR3 residues: CASSPPLTGVDEQFF. The CDR3, as DNA: TGTGCCAGCAGCCCCCCGTTGACAGGGGTCGATGAGCAGTTCTTC.